The sequence of this TCR beta chain was determined in a study of shared clonotypes between healthy human individuals. Positive CCR7 selection of CD45RO-negative cells yielded the naive CD8 cells, and terminally differentiated effector memory CD45RA+ cells were excluded. Here immunoSEQ multiplex PCR was the method, and the copy in TCRdb shows in-frame clones only, minus some. The repertoire holds about 2.1 million clones, with just over 90% as singletons. The sequenced sample was naive CD8+ T cells from PBMCs. This TCR was recovered from a man younger than 35 in good health. Some clones in this sample may be carry-over from other donors' samples.

In DNA form, the CDR3 reads TGCGCCAGCAGGGAACAGGGAGGGCCCTACATGAACACTGAAGCTTTCTTT. Its protein is CASREQGGPYMNTEAFF. The V call is TRBV5-1, the J call TRBJ1-1; tentative D call: TRBD1 (6 bases). V gave up 5 bases and J gave up 0 bases, with 20 bases separating them. CDR3 length: 17 residues. Germline CDR1 and CDR2: SGHRS and YFSETQ.